This TCR beta chain is drawn from a study of blood T cell repertoires in COVID-19. Whole-study context: Sites across the United States, Italy and Spain contributed samples from acute and convalescent COVID-19. Sample material is recorded as cDNA or gDNA derived from T cells, B-cell-depleted T cells, or PBMCs.

Germline V gene data show CDR1 as SNHLY and CDR2 as FYNNEI. V trimming: 1 base; J trimming: 4 bases; junction bases outside the gene matches: 8. CDR3 length: 17 residues. Per the original data handling: From reference gene primer amplification, estimates of nucleated cell counts were derived. Assay used: immunoSEQ multiplex PCR; TCRdb lists only in-frame clones, some missing. V, J and clone size were drawn from that table, and D and trimming were deduced from the DNA. Among 400,000 to 450,000 clones listed, roughly 88% were seen once. The TCR originated in a woman between 25 and 40 years old with active or convalescent COVID-19. This rearrangement joins TRBV2 to TRBJ2-5, with TRBD2 identical over 11 bases. Sequencing was carried out using peripheral blood. The CDR3 loop reads CASSEGLASGGRETQYF. DNA of the CDR3: TGTGCCAGCAGTGAAGGCTTGGCTAGCGGGGGGAGAGAGACCCAGTACTTC.